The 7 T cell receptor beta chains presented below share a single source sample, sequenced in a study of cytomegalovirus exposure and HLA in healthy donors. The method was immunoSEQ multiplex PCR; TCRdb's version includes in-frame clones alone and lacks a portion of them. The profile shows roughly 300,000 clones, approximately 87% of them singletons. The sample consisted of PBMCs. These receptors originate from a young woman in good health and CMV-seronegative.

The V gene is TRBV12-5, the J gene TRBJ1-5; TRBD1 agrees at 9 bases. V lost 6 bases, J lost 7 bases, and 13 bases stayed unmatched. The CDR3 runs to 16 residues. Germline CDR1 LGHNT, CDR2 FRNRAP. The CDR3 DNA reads TGTGCTAGTGGCACACCACCGGGACAGGGAGAGCAGCCCCAGCATTTT. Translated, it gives CASGTPPGQGEQPQHF.

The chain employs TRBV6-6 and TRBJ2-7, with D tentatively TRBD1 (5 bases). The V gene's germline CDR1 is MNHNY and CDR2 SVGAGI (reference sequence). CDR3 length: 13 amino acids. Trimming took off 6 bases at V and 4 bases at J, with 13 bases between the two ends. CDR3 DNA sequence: TGTGCCAGCAGCCGACAGACCCAATACGAGCAGTACTTC. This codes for CASSRQTQYEQYF.

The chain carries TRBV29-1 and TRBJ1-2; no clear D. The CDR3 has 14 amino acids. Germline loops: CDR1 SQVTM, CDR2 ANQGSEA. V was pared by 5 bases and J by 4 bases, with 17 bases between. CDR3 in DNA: TGCAGCGTTAGAGGCTCGGGATCCTTCTATGGCTACACCTTC. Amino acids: CSVRGSGSFYGYTF.

The CDR3 is CASSQDNLLEQYF. The CDR3 DNA reads as TGCGCCAGCAGCCAAGATAACTTGCTCGAGCAGTACTTC. The genes are TRBV4-3 and TRBJ2-7, with D uncertain. Germline V gene sequence: CDR1 LGHNA, CDR2 YSLEER. Trimming left V 0 bases short and J 6 bases short, with 9 bases between. The CDR3 sequence is 13 residues long.

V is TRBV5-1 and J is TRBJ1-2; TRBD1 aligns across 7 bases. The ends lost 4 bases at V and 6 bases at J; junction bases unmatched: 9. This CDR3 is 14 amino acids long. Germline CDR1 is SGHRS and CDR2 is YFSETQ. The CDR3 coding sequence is TGCGCCAGCAGCCCGGGGCCAGGGGGTGATGGCTACACCTTC. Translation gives CASSPGPGGDGYTF.

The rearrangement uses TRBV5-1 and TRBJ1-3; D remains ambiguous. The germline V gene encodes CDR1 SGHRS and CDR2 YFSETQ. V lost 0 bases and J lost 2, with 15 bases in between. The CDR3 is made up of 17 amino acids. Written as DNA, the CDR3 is TGCGCCAGCAGCTTGGTATGGGCGAAACTTCCTGGAAACACCATATATTTT. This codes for CASSLVWAKLPGNTIYF.

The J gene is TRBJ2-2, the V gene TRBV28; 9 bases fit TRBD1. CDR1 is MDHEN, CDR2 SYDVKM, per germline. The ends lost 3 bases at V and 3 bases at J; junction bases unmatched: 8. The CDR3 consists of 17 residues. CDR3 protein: CASSLGGQGFDTGELFF. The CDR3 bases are TGTGCCAGCAGTTTGGGGGGACAGGGTTTTGACACCGGGGAGCTGTTTTTT.